The subject of this entry is one TCR beta chain. The data belong to a study of blood T cell repertoires in COVID-19. Study-wide background: The United States, Italy and Spain supplied acute and convalescent COVID-19 samples. Nucleic acid was either cDNA or gDNA, and it came from T cells, B-cell-depleted T cells, or PBMCs.

Per the original data handling: Reference gene primer amplification in the assay estimated nucleated cell counts. Some clones are missing from TCRdb's copy, which holds only in-frame ones; the method was immunoSEQ multiplex PCR. The V and J calls and clone size come from that table; D and trimming were worked out from the DNA. The table records more than 130,000 clones, 88% of them present only once. This CDR3 region has 13 residues. V was pared by 3 bases and J by 6 bases, with 11 bases between. Germline V gene data show CDR1 as SNHLY and CDR2 as FYNNEI. This clonotype was sampled from a man aged 50-60 years with active or convalescent COVID-19. The chain has TRBV2 and TRBJ1-2; no clear D gene. Material for sequencing was peripheral blood. The CDR3 nucleotides are TGTGCCAGCAGTGACACCTCCCGGGATGGCTACACCTTC. This encodes CASSDTSRDGYTF.